This T cell receptor (beta chain) came from a study of early T cells in non-severe SARS-CoV-2 infection. A single record per CDR3 protein comes from TCRdb applying MiXCR to the 5' RACE reads. Of tens of thousands of distinct CDR3 sequences in the sample, 12% were seen once. The CDR3 loop spans 10 amino acids. This clonotype appeared a few times. The TCR comes from an adult who was a healthcare worker with PCR-confirmed SARS-CoV-2 infection or an uninfected control (not recorded which). Sequencing was carried out using whole blood. This rearrangement joins TRBV21-1 to TRBJ2-7. TRBV21-1 is shown as a pseudogene. The CDR3 loop is CASSHYEQYF. CDR3 DNA sequence: TGTGCCAGCAGCCACTACGAGCAGTACTTC.